This TCR beta chain was identified in a study of T-cell memory formation after mild COVID-19 (dated by TCRdb to the early 2020s). Context from the whole study: TCR sequence clusters from the two donors were largely donor specific. In a couple of donors, T-cell clones that expanded and contracted after mild COVID-19 were followed by sequencing TCRalpha and TCRbeta repertoires longitudinally. Two young, previously healthy adult volunteers, one female and one male, were included in the cohort. Study-level results and caveats: Balanced CD4/CD8 phenotypes were observed for clones contracting from day 15 to 85, whereas a bias towards CD4+ was observed for a second wave of clones expanding from day 15 to 37. Whether the second-wave clones peaking on day 37 were SARS-CoV-2 specific was not confirmed. Contracting CD4+ clones were located mainly in the CM and EM memory subsets, whereas CD8+ clones were found to be enriched in EMRA. The study covered only a couple of mild cases, and larger cohorts including severe cases with pre-infection samples were considered necessary. Some responding clones were found in pre-infection memory, which suggests that pre-existing cross-reactive memory T cells took part in the SARS-CoV-2 response.

This clonotype has just a few counts. It lacks a known antigen. The record has no base qualities; no much larger clone is one base away. TCRdb shows the sequencer as Illumina NovaSeq 6000. cDNA libraries for TCRalpha and TCRbeta were prepared by 5'RACE using constant-segment primers, with sample barcodes and unique molecular identifiers added. Trizol reagent was used to extract RNA from every sample. Amplification of the libraries took two PCR steps, and the second step added a second sample barcode plus Illumina TruSeq adapters. Sequencing of the libraries was done on an Illumina NovaSeq, producing 2 x 150 bp paired-end reads. Concerning the study's data processing: Reads were demultiplexed and collapsed into UMI-guided consensus sequences with migec v1.2.7. With mixcr v2.1.11, UMI consensuses were aligned to TRA and TRB V and J templates and assembled into clonotypes. Clonotypes were classified as expanded or contracted when called significant by both edgeR and NoisET, with noise models trained on biological replicates. For edgeR calls, the thresholds were a false discovery rate-adjusted p below 0.01 and a log2 fold-change of 1. As an exploratory analysis of dynamics, max-normalized trajectories of the 1000 most abundant clonotypes were examined by PCA with hierarchical clustering. Each responding clone was given a CD4 or CD8 phenotype based on the CD4+ and CD8+ repertoires, which had been sequenced separately. TCRdb trimmed the raw reads at Q25, called clones with MiXCR and kept productive beta chains. Under each unique CDR3 protein, matching rows form one entry showing the most common genes and DNA. TCRdb, rather than the study authors, made the V and J calls. The sample table shows hundreds of thousands of distinct CDR3 sequences, and about a sixth are seen once. Clones ranked in the top ten supply 12% of the sample.

Ficoll-Paque density gradient centrifugation was the method used to isolate PBMCs. At the junction V is shortened by 1 base and J by 2 bases; bases outside the gene matches: 7. CDR1 and CDR2 are read off the germline V gene (reference sequence) as PRHDT and FYEKMQ. Taken from cysteine to phenylalanine, the CDR3 has 16 residues. The sequence is cut down to CDR3 DNA, 48 bases in frame from base 1. Sequencing was carried out using PBMCs or a T cell subset sorted from them (not recorded which). This TCR was sampled from an adult woman who had mild COVID-19 (a few samples of this study predate the infection). The sample titles of this study are shuffled in the database, so cell type and time point are left out; the donor was told from shared clones. Recombination linked TRBV13 to TRBJ1-1, with 7 middle bases fitting TRBD1. The CDR3 here reads CASSLDSDRTNTEAFF. The DNA sequence is as follows: TGTGCCAGCAGCTTAGATTCGGACAGGACTAACACTGAAGCTTTCTTT.